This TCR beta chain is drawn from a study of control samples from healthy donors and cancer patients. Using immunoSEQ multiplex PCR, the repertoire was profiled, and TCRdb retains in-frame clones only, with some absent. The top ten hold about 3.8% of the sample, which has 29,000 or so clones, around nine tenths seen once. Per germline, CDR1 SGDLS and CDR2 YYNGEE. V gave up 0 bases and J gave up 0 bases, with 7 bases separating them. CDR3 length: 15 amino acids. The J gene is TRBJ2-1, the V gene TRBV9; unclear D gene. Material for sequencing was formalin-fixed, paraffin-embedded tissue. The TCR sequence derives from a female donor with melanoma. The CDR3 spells CASSVEPASYNEQFF. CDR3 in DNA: TGTGCCAGCAGCGTAGAGCCGGCCTCCTACAATGAGCAGTTCTTC. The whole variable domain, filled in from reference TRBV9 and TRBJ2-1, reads DSGVTQTPKHLITATGQRVTLRCSPRSGDLSVYWYQQSLDQGLQFLIQYYNGEERAKGNILERFSAQQFPDLHSELNLSSLELGDSALYFCASSVEPASYNEQFFGPGTRLTVL.